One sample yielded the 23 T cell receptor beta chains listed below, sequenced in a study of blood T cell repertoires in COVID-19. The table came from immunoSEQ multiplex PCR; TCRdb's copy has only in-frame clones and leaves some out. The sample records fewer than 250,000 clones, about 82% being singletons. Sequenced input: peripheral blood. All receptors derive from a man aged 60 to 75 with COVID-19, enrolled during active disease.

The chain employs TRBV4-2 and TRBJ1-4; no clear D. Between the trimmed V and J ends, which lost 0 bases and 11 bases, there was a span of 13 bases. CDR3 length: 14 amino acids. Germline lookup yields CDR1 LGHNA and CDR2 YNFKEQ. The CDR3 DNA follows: TGTGCCAGCAGCCAAGAGGGAGGGCTAAGGAAACTGTTTTTT. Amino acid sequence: CASSQEGGLRKLFF.

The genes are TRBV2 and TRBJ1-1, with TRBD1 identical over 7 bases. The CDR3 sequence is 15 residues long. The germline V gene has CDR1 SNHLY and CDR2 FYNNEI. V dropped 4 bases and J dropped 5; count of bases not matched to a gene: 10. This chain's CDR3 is CASSARRQGSTEAFF. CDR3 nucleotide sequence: TGTGCCAGCAGTGCACGAAGACAGGGATCAACTGAAGCTTTCTTT.

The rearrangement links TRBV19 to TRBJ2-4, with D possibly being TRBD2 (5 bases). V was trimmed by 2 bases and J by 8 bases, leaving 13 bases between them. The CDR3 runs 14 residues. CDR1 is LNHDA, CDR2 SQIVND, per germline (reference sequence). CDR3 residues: CASSISGVGDIQYF. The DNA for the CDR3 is TGTGCCAGTAGTATATCCGGGGTTGGAGACATTCAGTACTTC.

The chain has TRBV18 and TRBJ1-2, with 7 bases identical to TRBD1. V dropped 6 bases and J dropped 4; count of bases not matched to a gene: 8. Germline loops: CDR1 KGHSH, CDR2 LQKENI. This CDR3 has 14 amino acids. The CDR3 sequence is CASSLRQGGYGYTF. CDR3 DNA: TGTGCCAGCTCGCTACGACAGGGCGGCTATGGCTACACCTTC. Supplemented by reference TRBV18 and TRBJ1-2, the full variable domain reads NAGVMQNPRHLVRRRGQEARLRCSPMKGHSHVYWYRQLPEEGLKFMVYLQKENIIDESGMPKERFSAEFPKEGPSILRIQQVVRGDSAAYFCASSLRQGGYGYTFGSGTRLTVV.

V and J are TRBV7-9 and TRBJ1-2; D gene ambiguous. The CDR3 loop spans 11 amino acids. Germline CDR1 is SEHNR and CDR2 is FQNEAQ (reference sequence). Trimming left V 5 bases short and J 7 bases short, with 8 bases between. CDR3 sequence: CASSPVSGYTF. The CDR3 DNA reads TGTGCCAGCAGCCCGGTATCTGGCTACACCTTC.

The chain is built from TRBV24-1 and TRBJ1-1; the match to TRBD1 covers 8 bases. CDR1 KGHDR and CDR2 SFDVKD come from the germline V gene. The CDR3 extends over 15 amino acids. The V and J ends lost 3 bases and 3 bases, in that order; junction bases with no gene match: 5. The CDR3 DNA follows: TGTGCCACCAGTGATCCTAACAGGGGGGACACTGAAGCTTTCTTT. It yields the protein CATSDPNRGDTEAFF.

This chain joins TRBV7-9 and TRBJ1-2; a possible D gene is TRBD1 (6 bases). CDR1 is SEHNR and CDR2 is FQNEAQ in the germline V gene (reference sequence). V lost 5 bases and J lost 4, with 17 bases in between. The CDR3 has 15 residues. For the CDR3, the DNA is TGTGCCAGCAGCCCGCAGGGGCAAGCAATCTATGGCTACACCTTC. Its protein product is CASSPQGQAIYGYTF.

CDR3 bases: TGCGCCAGCAGCTCGGGACAGGGATACATTCAGTACTTC. Translation gives CASSSGQGYIQYF. The chain couples TRBV5-1 to TRBJ2-4; TRBD1 matches at 9 bases. The junction had 3 bases not matched to a gene; V was cut back by 3 bases and J by 8 bases. Germline lookup yields CDR1 SGHRS and CDR2 YFSETQ. The CDR3 covers 13 residues.

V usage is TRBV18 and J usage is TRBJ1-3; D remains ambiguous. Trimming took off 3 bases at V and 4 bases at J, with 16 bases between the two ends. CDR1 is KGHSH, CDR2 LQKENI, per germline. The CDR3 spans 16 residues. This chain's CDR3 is CASSPQKGGNGNTIYF. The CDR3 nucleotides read TGTGCCAGCTCACCGCAAAAAGGAGGGAACGGAAACACCATATATTTT. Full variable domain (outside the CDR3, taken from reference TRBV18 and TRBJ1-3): NAGVMQNPRHLVRRRGQEARLRCSPMKGHSHVYWYRQLPEEGLKFMVYLQKENIIDESGMPKERFSAEFPKEGPSILRIQQVVRGDSAAYFCASSPQKGGNGNTIYFGEGSWLTVV.

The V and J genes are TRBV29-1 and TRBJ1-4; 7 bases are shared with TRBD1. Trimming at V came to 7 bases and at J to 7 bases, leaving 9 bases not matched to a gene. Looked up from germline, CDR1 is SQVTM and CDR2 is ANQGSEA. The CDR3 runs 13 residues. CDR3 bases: TGCAGCGCTGGGGACAGCCGAGGTGAAAAACTGTTTTTT. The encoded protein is CSAGDSRGEKLFF.

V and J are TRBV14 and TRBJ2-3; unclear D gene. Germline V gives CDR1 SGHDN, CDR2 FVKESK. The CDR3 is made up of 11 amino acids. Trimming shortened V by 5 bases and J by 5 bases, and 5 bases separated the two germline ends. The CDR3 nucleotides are TGTGCCAGCAGCTTCAGAGATACGCAGTATTTT. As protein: CASSFRDTQYF. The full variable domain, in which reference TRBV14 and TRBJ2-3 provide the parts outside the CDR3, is EAGVTQFPSHSVIEKGQTVTLRCDPISGHDNLYWYRRVMGKEIKFLLHFVKESKQDESGMPNNRFLAERTGGTYSTLKVQPAELEDSGVYFCASSFRDTQYFGPGTRLTVL.

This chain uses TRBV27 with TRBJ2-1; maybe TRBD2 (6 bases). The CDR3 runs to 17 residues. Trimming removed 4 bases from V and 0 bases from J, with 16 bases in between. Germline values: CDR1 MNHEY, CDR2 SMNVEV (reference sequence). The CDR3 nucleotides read TGTGCCAGCAGTTCAGGTGGAGGGCGAAGCTCCTACAATGAGCAGTTCTTC. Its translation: CASSSGGGRSSYNEQFF.

In nucleotides, the CDR3 is TGTGCCAGCAGCCGGAGGGTCCCTCCCTACGAGCAGTACTTC. This encodes CASSRRVPPYEQYF. The V call is TRBV7-9, the J call TRBJ2-7, with a tentative D call TRBD2 (6 bases). The germline V and J ends were trimmed by 5 bases and 2 bases, with 13 bases remaining between them. The CDR3 runs to 14 residues. The V gene's germline CDR1 is SEHNR and CDR2 FQNEAQ (reference sequence).

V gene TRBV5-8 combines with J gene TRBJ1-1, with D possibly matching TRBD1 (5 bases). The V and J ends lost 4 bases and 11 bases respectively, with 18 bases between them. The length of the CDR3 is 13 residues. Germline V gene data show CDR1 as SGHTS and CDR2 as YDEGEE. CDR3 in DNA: TGTGCCAGCAGCCTAAGAAGGGGCGCGAGGGCTTTCTTT. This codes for CASSLRRGARAFF.

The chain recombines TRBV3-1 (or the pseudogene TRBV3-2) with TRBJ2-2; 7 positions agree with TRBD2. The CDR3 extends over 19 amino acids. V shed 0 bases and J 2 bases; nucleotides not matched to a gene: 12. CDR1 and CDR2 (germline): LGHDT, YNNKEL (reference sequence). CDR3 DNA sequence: TGTGCCAGCAGCCAAGATTTTTTCCCTACTAGCGTAAACACCGGGGAGCTGTTTTTT. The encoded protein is CASSQDFFPTSVNTGELFF.

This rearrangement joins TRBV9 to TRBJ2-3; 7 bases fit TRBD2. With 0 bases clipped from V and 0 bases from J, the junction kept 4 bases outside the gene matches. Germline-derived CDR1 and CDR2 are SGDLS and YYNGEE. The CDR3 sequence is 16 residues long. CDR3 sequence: CASSVAPSGSTDTQYF. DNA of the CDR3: TGTGCCAGCAGCGTAGCTCCTAGCGGTAGCACAGATACGCAGTATTTT.

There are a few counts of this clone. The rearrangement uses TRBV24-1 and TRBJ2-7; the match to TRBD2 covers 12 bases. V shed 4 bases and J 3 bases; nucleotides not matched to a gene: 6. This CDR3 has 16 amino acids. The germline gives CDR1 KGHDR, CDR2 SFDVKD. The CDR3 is CATSDSASGRDYEQYF. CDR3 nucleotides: TGTGCCACCAGTGACTCTGCTAGCGGGAGGGACTACGAGCAGTACTTC.

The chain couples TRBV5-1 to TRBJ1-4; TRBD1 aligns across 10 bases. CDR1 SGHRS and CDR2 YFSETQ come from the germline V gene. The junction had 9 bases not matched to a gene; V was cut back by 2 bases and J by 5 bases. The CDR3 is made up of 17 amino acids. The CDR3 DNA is TGCGCCAGCAGCTTCTTACCGGGACAGGGGAAGAATGAAAAACTGTTTTTT. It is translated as CASSFLPGQGKNEKLFF.

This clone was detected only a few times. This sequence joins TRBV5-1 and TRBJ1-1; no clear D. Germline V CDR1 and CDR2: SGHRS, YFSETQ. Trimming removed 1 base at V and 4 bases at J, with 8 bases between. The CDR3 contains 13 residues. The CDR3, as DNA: TGCGCCAGCAGCTTGTCCGCGGGCACTGAAGCTTTCTTT. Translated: CASSLSAGTEAFF.

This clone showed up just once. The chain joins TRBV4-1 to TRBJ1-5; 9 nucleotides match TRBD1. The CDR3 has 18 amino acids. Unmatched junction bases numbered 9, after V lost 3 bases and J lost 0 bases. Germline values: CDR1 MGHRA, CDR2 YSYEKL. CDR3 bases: TGCGCCAGCAGCCAGAGGGGGGACAGGGAATATAGCAATCAGCCCCAGCATTTT. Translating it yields CASSQRGDREYSNQPQHF.

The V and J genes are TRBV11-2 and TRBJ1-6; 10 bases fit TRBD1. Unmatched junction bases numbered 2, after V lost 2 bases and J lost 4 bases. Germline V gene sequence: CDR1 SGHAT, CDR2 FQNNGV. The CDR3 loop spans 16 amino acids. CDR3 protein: CASSLRGQGYNSPLHF. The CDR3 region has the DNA TGTGCCAGCAGCTTACGGGGACAGGGGTATAATTCACCCCTCCACTTT.

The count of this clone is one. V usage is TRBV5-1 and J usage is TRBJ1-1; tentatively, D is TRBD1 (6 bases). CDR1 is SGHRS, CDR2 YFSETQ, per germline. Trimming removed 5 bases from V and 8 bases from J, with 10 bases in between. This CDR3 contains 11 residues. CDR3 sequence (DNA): TGCGCCAGCAGGTGGGGGCAAGAAGCTTTCTTT. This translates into CASRWGQEAFF.

The CDR3 bases are TGTGCCAGCAGCCCACGGACTACTGGCACAGATACGCAGTATTTT. Its translation: CASSPRTTGTDTQYF. This chain joins TRBV7-3 and TRBJ2-3; TRBD2 might be the D (6 bases). The CDR3 is made up of 15 amino acids. With 5 bases removed from V and 1 base from J, the gap between germline ends came to 13 bases. Germline V gene data show CDR1 as SGHTA and CDR2 as FQGTGA. Using reference TRBV7-3 and TRBJ2-3 for the parts outside the CDR3, the full variable domain is GAGVSQTPSNKVTEKGKYVELRCDPISGHTALYWYRQSLGQGPEFLIYFQGTGAADDSGLPNDRFFAVRPEGSVSTLKIQRTERGDSAVYLCASSPRTTGTDTQYFGPGTRLTVL.